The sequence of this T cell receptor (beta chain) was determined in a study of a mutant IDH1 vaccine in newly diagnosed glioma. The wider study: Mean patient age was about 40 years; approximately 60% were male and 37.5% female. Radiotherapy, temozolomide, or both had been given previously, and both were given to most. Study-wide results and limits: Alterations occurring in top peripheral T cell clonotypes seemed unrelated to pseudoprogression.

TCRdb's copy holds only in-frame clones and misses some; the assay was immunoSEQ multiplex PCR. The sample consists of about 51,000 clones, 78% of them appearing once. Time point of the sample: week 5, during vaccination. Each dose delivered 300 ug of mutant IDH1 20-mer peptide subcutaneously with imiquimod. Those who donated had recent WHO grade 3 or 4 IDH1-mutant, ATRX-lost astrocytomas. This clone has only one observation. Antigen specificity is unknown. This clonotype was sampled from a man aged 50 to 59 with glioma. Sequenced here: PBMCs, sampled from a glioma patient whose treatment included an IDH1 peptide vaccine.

The CDR3 is CASSRGQGASSYEQYF. The DNA of the CDR3 is TGTGCCAGCAGTCGGGGACAGGGGGCTTCCTCCTACGAGCAGTACTTC. This rearrangement joins TRBV5-4 to TRBJ2-7; 12 bases align to TRBD1. The CDR3 sequence is 16 residues long. Germline assignment: CDR1 SGHNT and CDR2 YYREEE (reference sequence). Germline trimming cut 5 bases from V and 0 bases from J; bases unmatched to any gene: 6. Filled out from reference TRBV5-4 and TRBJ2-7, the complete variable domain reads ETGVTQSPTHLIKTRGQQVTLRCSSQSGHNTVSWYQQALGQGPQFIFQYYREEENGRGNFPPRFSGLQFPNYSSELNVNALELDDSALYLCASSRGQGASSYEQYFGPGTRLTVT.